These 14 T cell receptor beta chains share one sample of origin, sequenced in a study of shared clonotypes between healthy human individuals. The repertoire was sequenced with immunoSEQ multiplex PCR; TCRdb's copy has only in-frame clones and lacks some. The repertoire holds about 2.3 million clones, with around 93% as singletons. What was sequenced was naive CD4+ T cells from PBMCs. As to subset: CD45RA+ positively selected. Receptors originate from a young man in good health. Some clones in this sample may be carry-over from other donors' samples.

V usage is TRBV27 and J usage is TRBJ1-1; no firm D call. The CDR3 runs 14 residues. V gave up 2 bases and J gave up 1 base, with 8 bases separating them. CDR1 is MNHEY and CDR2 is SMNVEV in the germline V gene (reference sequence). The CDR3 coding sequence is TGTGCCAGCAGTTTACCGGGCCAGAACACTGAAGCTTTCTTT. Protein: CASSLPGQNTEAFF.

V usage is TRBV6-1 and J usage is TRBJ1-5; D remains unclear. This CDR3 spans 15 amino acids. Germline values: CDR1 MNHNS, CDR2 SASEGT. Trimming removed 2 bases from V and 3 bases from J, with 11 bases in between. This CDR3 is CASSEWLQLNQPQHF. CDR3 bases: TGTGCCAGCAGTGAATGGTTGCAGCTCAATCAGCCCCAGCATTTT.

CDR3: CASSSPGDRTSGRAGETQYF. CDR3 in DNA: TGTGCCAGCAGTTCCCCAGGGGATCGGACTAGCGGGAGGGCAGGAGAGACCCAGTACTTC. The J gene is TRBJ2-5, the V gene TRBV28; 15 bases match TRBD2. Germline V gene sequence: CDR1 MDHEN, CDR2 SYDVKM. The ends lost 4 bases at V and 4 bases at J; junction bases unmatched: 16. CDR3 size: 20 residues.

The chain is built from TRBV7-9 and TRBJ2-5, with TRBD2 as a possible D gene (6 bases). V lost 3 bases and J 3 bases, leaving 14 bases between the germline ends. The germline gives CDR1 SEHNR, CDR2 FQNEAQ (reference sequence). The CDR3 spans 15 residues. CDR3 region: CASSFYIAVKETQYF. The CDR3 nucleotides read TGTGCCAGCAGCTTCTACATAGCGGTTAAAGAGACCCAGTACTTC.

The chain links TRBV15 to TRBJ1-1, with D perhaps matching TRBD1 (6 bases). CDR3 length: 13 amino acids. V lost 5 bases and J lost 1, with 8 bases in between. Germline V gene sequence: CDR1 LNHNV, CDR2 YYDKDF (reference sequence). CDR3 sequence (DNA): TGTGCCACCAGCCAGGACAGGAACACTGAAGCTTTCTTT. This encodes CATSQDRNTEAFF.

This sequence joins TRBV7-2 and TRBJ2-7; D is perhaps TRBD2 (6 bases). Germline V gene lookup returns CDR1 SGHTA and CDR2 FQGNSA. The ends were cut back, 5 bases at V and 1 base at J, with 15 bases in the middle. The CDR3 has 15 residues. CDR3 sequence (DNA): TGTGCCAGCAGCGCCCCGGGAGCAGGGTCCTACGAGCAGTACTTC. Translation: CASSAPGAGSYEQYF.

This rearrangement joins TRBV13 to TRBJ1-2; a weak D match, TRBD1 (5 bases). The length of the CDR3 is 12 residues. The germline CDR1 and CDR2 sequences are PRHDT and FYEKMQ (reference sequence). The V end lost 5 bases, the J end lost 7 bases, and 11 bases lay between the germline ends. The CDR3 sequence is CASSAGGGGYTF. The CDR3 DNA sequence: TGTGCCAGCAGCGCCGGGGGAGGTGGCTACACCTTC.

The chain joins TRBV2 to TRBJ2-2; perhaps TRBD1 as D (6 bases). Trimming took 5 bases from V and 6 from J, leaving 13 bases between them. The CDR3 contains 14 residues. Germline CDR1 is SNHLY and CDR2 is FYNNEI. CDR3 sequence (DNA): TGTGCCAGCAGTTCAGGGGATTTGGCCGGGGAGCTGTTTTTT. Translation: CASSSGDLAGELFF.

This rearrangement joins TRBV5-1 to TRBJ2-5; TRBD1 agrees at 7 bases. V gave up 4 bases and J gave up 5 bases; unmatched junction bases: 11. This CDR3 contains 15 residues. CDR1 is SGHRS, CDR2 YFSETQ, per germline. CDR3 in DNA: TGCGCCAGCAGCCAATCGGGGACAGAGGGGGAGACCCAGTACTTC. Its translation is CASSQSGTEGETQYF.

DNA for the CDR3: TGTGCCTGGAGTGCAGGGAGCCCCTACGAGCAGTACTTC. It translates to CAWSAGSPYEQYF. This chain connects TRBV30 to TRBJ2-7; D is perhaps TRBD1 or TRBD2 (5 bases each). From germline, CDR1 is GTSNPN and CDR2 SVGIG (reference sequence). The CDR3 runs to 13 residues. The V and J ends lost 1 base and 2 bases respectively, with 9 bases between them.

The genes are TRBV5-6 and TRBJ2-7, with D perhaps assigned TRBD1 or TRBD2 (5 bases each). This CDR3 has 14 residues. Germline V gene sequence: CDR1 SGHDT, CDR2 YYEEEE. The V gene lost 2 bases and the J gene lost 5 bases, with 14 bases spanning the gap. CDR3 sequence: CASSLGARDDEQYF. The CDR3 nucleotides are TGTGCCAGCAGCTTAGGGGCTCGGGATGACGAGCAGTACTTC.

The V gene is TRBV6-5, the J gene TRBJ2-7; TRBD1 is a possible D gene (7 bases). The V gene's germline CDR1 is MNHEY and CDR2 SVGAGI. There are 15 residues in the CDR3. Trimming cost V 2 bases and J 3 bases, with 14 bases left between them. The DNA for the CDR3 is TGTGCCAGCAGTTACGGAGGGGGCCTTTTCTACGAGCAGTACTTC. Translated, it gives CASSYGGGLFYEQYF.

The chain joins TRBV5-1 to TRBJ2-5, with 7 bases matching TRBD1. This CDR3 is 16 amino acids long. V dropped 2 bases and J dropped 1; count of bases not matched to a gene: 8. Germline V gene lookup returns CDR1 SGHRS and CDR2 YFSETQ. DNA of the CDR3: TGCGCCAGCAGCTTTACCCTCAGGGGGAGCCAAGAGACCCAGTACTTC. Its protein is CASSFTLRGSQETQYF.

This chain uses TRBV5-6 with TRBJ2-7, with D perhaps TRBD1 (6 bases). This CDR3 is 16 amino acids long. The germline V gene has CDR1 SGHDT and CDR2 YYEEEE. V gave up 0 bases and J gave up 5 bases, with 18 bases separating them. CDR3 in amino acids: CASSLVDHNRVHEQYF. CDR3 bases: TGTGCCAGCAGCTTGGTGGATCATAACAGGGTCCACGAGCAGTACTTC.